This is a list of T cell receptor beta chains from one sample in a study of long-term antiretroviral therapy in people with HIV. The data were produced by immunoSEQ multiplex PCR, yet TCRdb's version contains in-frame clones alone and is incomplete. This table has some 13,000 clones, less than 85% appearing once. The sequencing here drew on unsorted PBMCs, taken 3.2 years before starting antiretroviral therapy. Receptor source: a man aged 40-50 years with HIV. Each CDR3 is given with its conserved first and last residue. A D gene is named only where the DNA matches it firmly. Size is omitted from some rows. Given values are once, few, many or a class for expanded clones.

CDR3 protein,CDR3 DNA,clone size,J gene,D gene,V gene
CATSPGGGTGELFF,TGTGCCACCAGCCCCGGAGGCGGCACCGGGGAGCTGTTTTTT,once,TRBJ2-2,.,TRBV15
CASSPGTASSGTSGPPSSYNEQFF,TGTGCCAGCTCACCCGGGACCGCCTCCTCCGGGACTAGCGGGCCCCCTAGCTCCTACAATGAGCAGTTCTTC,.,TRBJ2-1,TRBD2,TRBV18
CASSASGNYGYTF,TGTGCCAGCAGCGCTAGCGGTAACTATGGCTACACCTTC,.,TRBJ1-2,.,TRBV9
CASSYSGTIPYEQYF,TGTGCCAGCAGTTATTCCGGGACGATCCCCTACGAGCAGTACTTC,.,TRBJ2-7,.,TRBV5-8
CASSEGQGGMNTEAFF,TGCGCCAGCAGCGAGGGACAGGGGGGAATGAACACTGAAGCTTTCTTT,.,TRBJ1-1,TRBD1,TRBV5-1
CASSPSTRTGLGAEAFF,TGTGCCAGCTCACCTTCGACACGGACCGGCCTGGGGGCTGAAGCTTTCTTT,.,TRBJ1-1,.,TRBV18
CASSYGQTNTGELFF,TGTGCCAGCAGCTATGGCCAGACGAACACCGGGGAGCTGTTTTTT,.,TRBJ2-2,.,TRBV9
CASSQAGGTGELFF,TGTGCCAGCAGTCAAGCGGGGGGTACCGGGGAGCTGTTTTTT,.,TRBJ2-2,TRBD2,TRBV25-1
CASSKGSYEQYF,TGTGCCAGCAGTAAGGGGTCGTACGAGCAGTACTTC,few,TRBJ2-7,.,TRBV27
CASSLGGWSSGANVLTF,TGTGCCAGCAGCTTAGGCGGATGGAGCTCTGGGGCCAACGTCCTGACTTTC,.,TRBJ2-6,.,TRBV7-9
CASTPGTGGLYEQYF,TGTGCCAGTACCCCCGGGACCGGGGGACTCTACGAGCAGTACTTC,.,TRBJ2-7,.,TRBV19
CASSWDRPLRKDTEAFF,TGTGCCAGCAGTTGGGACAGGCCACTCAGGAAGGACACTGAAGCTTTCTTT,.,TRBJ1-1,TRBD1,TRBV28
CASSSPDLQGSYEQYF,TGTGCCAGCAGCTCCCCCGATCTTCAGGGGTCCTACGAGCAGTACTTC,.,TRBJ2-7,.,TRBV7-8
CASSPQLDEQYF,TGTGCCAGCAGTCCGCAACTGGACGAGCAGTACTTC,.,TRBJ2-7,.,TRBV6-5
CASSLEGWDEQFF,TGTGCCAGCAGCTTAGAAGGGTGGGATGAGCAGTTCTTC,.,TRBJ2-1,.,TRBV7-9
CASRLEERGRLEKLFF,TGTGCAAGTCGCTTAGAAGAGAGGGGGCGTCTGGAAAAACTGTTTTTT,.,TRBJ1-4,.,TRBV12-2
CASSQDYSSTDTQYF,TGTGCCAGCAGCCAGGACTATTCTAGCACAGATACGCAGTATTTT,.,TRBJ2-3,.,TRBV5-4
CSVHRPGGGSYNEQFF,TGCAGCGTTCACCGACCGGGGGGGGGCTCCTACAATGAGCAGTTCTTC,.,TRBJ2-1,TRBD2,TRBV29-1
CASTRDISYNSPLHF,TGTGCCAGCACCCGGGACATCTCCTATAATTCACCCCTCCACTTT,.,TRBJ1-6,.,TRBV6-1
CASSFGTANYEQYF,TGTGCCAGCAGTTTCGGGACAGCAAACTACGAGCAGTACTTC,.,TRBJ2-7,TRBD1,TRBV28
CASSPGLAGRLSSYNEQFF,TGTGCCAGCAGCCCTGGACTAGCGGGGCGTCTTAGCTCCTACAATGAGCAGTTCTTC,once,TRBJ2-1,TRBD2,TRBV7-9
CASSQGGRATNEKLFF,TGCGCCAGCAGCCAAGGGGGAAGAGCAACTAATGAAAAACTGTTTTTT,.,TRBJ1-4,.,TRBV4-1
CASSQFGSGGTSTDTQYF,TGTGCCAGCAGCCAATTTGGCAGCGGGGGGACTAGCACAGATACGCAGTATTTT,.,TRBJ2-3,TRBD2,TRBV4-2
CASSPYGTVYEQYF,TGTGCCAGCAGTCCTTACGGGACGGTCTACGAGCAGTACTTC,.,TRBJ2-7,.,TRBV27
CASRARWTGNGYTF,TGTGCCAGCAGGGCCCGATGGACAGGGAACGGCTACACCTTC,once,TRBJ1-2,TRBD1,TRBV6-1
CASSMRQTPTGANVLTF,TGTGCCAGTTCCATGCGGCAGACACCCACCGGGGCCAACGTCCTGACTTTC,.,TRBJ2-6,.,TRBV19